Listed below are T cell receptor beta chains from one sample, sequenced in a study of shared clonotypes between healthy human individuals. TCRdb's copy holds only in-frame clones and misses some; the assay was immunoSEQ multiplex PCR. The sample records roughly 640,000 clones, approximately 79% being singletons. Sample: memory CD4+ T cells sorted from blood. All receptors derive from a woman aged 25 to 39 in good health. Each CDR3 is given with its conserved first and last residue. D genes are given only for firm matches. Expanded clones get a size class; other rows say once, few or many, or leave the size out.

v_gene	j_gene	d_gene	abundance	CDR3aa	CDR3nt
TRBV28	TRBJ2-7	TRBD1	.	CARPGTDKCGSYEQYF	TGTGCCAGGCCCGGGACAGATAAATGTGGCAGCTACGAGCAGTACTTC
TRBV10-1	TRBJ2-5	TRBD2	.	CASSESRIAGVETQYF	TGCGCCAGCAGTGAGTCGAGGATAGCGGGAGTTGAGACCCAGTACTTC
TRBV5-6	TRBJ2-7	.	.	CASSLSSEDEQYF	TGTGCCAGCAGCTTGTCTAGCGAGGACGAGCAGTACTTC
TRBV11-2	TRBJ2-2	TRBD2	few	CASGKAGGDTGELFF	TGTGCCAGCGGGAAAGCGGGAGGGGACACCGGGGAGCTGTTTTTT
TRBV28	TRBJ1-2	.	.	CASRPTPNYGYTF	TGTGCCAGCAGACCAACACCTAACTATGGCTACACCTTC
TRBV2	TRBJ1-1	.	once	CARQVLGNTEAFF	TGTGCCAGACAGGTTTTAGGGAACACTGAAGCTTTCTTT
TRBV5-5	TRBJ2-2	.	.	CASSFTSAGELFF	TGTGCCAGCAGCTTTACTTCGGCCGGGGAGCTGTTTTTT
TRBV5-4	TRBJ2-3	.	.	CASNVFSTDTQYF	TGTGCCAGCAATGTGTTCAGCACAGATACGCAGTATTTT
TRBV7-8	TRBJ2-1	.	.	CATGAYGRSYNEQFF	TGTGCCACCGGAGCGTACGGTCGGTCCTACAATGAGCAGTTCTTC
TRBV29-1	TRBJ2-3	TRBD2	once	CSVVKTVAGGRTDTQYF	TGCAGCGTTGTGAAAACCGTAGCGGGAGGAAGGACAGATACGCAGTATTTT
TRBV5-4	TRBJ2-3	TRBD2	.	CASSSVAGGNTDTQYF	TGTGCCAGCAGCTCGGTTGCGGGAGGCAACACAGATACGCAGTATTTT
TRBV7-8	TRBJ2-2	.	.	CASSLRRDNTGELFF	TGTGCCAGCAGCTTACGGCGGGACAACACCGGGGAGCTGTTTTTT
TRBV2	TRBJ1-5	.	.	CASSAAENQPQHF	TGTGCCAGCAGTGCGGCAGAAAATCAGCCCCAGCATTTT
TRBV6-6	TRBJ1-3	.	.	CASSVTESGNTIYF	TGTGCCAGCAGCGTAACAGAGTCTGGAAACACCATATATTTT
TRBV20-1	TRBJ2-7	TRBD2	few	CSQGRVGEQYF	TGCAGCCAAGGGAGGGTGGGCGAGCAGTACTTC
TRBV6-4	TRBJ2-1	.	.	CASSGSRRSSYNEQFF	TGTGCCAGCAGTGGGTCCAGGAGGAGCTCCTACAATGAGCAGTTCTTC
TRBV5-1	TRBJ1-1	.	once	CASSLGWGADMNTEAFF	TGCGCCAGCAGCTTGGGATGGGGGGCGGACATGAACACTGAAGCTTTCTTT
TRBV23-1	TRBJ2-5	TRBD1	few	CAGPKPGTGEETQYF	TGCGCCGGCCCGAAACCCGGGACAGGGGAAGAGACCCAGTACTTC
TRBV7-6	TRBJ2-2	.	.	CASRDFSNTGELFF	TGTGCCAGCAGGGACTTCTCGAACACCGGGGAGCTGTTTTTT
TRBV7-2	TRBJ2-3	.	.	CASSLEASSTDTQYF	TGTGCCAGCAGCTTAGAAGCGTCTAGCACAGATACGCAGTATTTT
TRBV28	TRBJ1-2	TRBD1	.	CASTSTGPYGYTF	TGTGCCAGCACCTCGACAGGGCCTTATGGCTACACCTTC
TRBV28	TRBJ1-5	.	.	CASSLPEWGSNQPQHF	TGTGCCAGCAGTCTCCCCGAGTGGGGGAGCAATCAGCCCCAGCATTTT
TRBV21-1	TRBJ1-1	.	.	CASSTIPRYRRSTEAFF	TGTGCCAGCAGCACCATCCCCCGGTACAGGAGGTCCACTGAAGCTTTCTTT
TRBV6-1	TRBJ1-2	.	.	CATHSNYGYTF	TGTGCCACCCATTCTAACTATGGCTACACCTTC
TRBV28	TRBJ1-3	.	many	CASSRMSLSGNTIYF	TGTGCCAGCAGCAGAATGAGCCTCTCTGGAAACACCATATATTTT
TRBV4-1	TRBJ2-1	TRBD2	.	CASSQVRTSSEQFF	TGCGCCAGCAGCCAAGTCCGGACTAGCTCTGAGCAGTTCTTC
TRBV19	TRBJ1-1	TRBD1	.	CATTEDRAMNTEAFF	TGTGCCACCACCGAGGACAGGGCAATGAACACTGAAGCTTTCTTT
TRBV4-1	TRBJ2-5	TRBD2	.	CASRRLAGGETQYF	TGCGCCAGCCGCAGACTAGCGGGAGGAGAGACCCAGTACTTC
TRBV5-1	TRBJ2-7	.	.	CASRGGGSEQYF	TGCGCCAGCAGAGGGGGCGGGAGCGAGCAGTACTTC
TRBV5-4	TRBJ1-4	.	.	CASSLGGAEKLFF	TGTGCCAGCAGCCTAGGCGGGGCCGAAAAACTGTTTTTT
TRBV28	TRBJ2-5	.	.	CASSSTAGRRQETQYF	TGTGCCAGCAGTTCCACCGCCGGACGGCGCCAAGAGACCCAGTACTTC
TRBV11-1	TRBJ2-7	.	.	CASSRTWDLSYEQYF	TGTGCCAGCAGCCGGACCTGGGACCTCTCCTACGAGCAGTACTTC
TRBV6-1	TRBJ2-5	.	.	CASRLVLAEETQYF	TGTGCCAGCAGGCTTGTCCTAGCCGAGGAGACCCAGTACTTC
TRBV2	TRBJ1-4	.	.	CASRPGTANEKLFF	TGTGCCAGCAGACCCGGGACCGCTAATGAAAAACTGTTTTTT
TRBV11-2	TRBJ2-1	.	.	CASHTRADEQFF	TGTGCCAGCCACACTCGGGCGGATGAGCAGTTCTTC
TRBV5-8	TRBJ2-6	.	.	CASSSGGAGANVLTF	TGTGCCAGCAGCAGTGGGGGAGCTGGGGCCAACGTCCTGACTTTC
TRBV7-8	TRBJ2-7	.	few	CASSLAGKNEQYF	TGTGCCAGCAGCTTAGCAGGGAAGAACGAGCAGTACTTC
TRBV5-1	TRBJ2-5	.	.	CASSTQETQYF	TGCGCCAGCAGCACACAAGAGACCCAGTACTTC
TRBV6-1	TRBJ1-1	.	few	CASSTQVDTEAFF	TGTGCCAGCAGTACCCAAGTGGACACTGAAGCTTTCTTT
TRBV9	TRBJ2-5	TRBD1	.	CAGLDRGGQETQYF	TGTGCCGGCCTGGACAGGGGCGGCCAAGAGACCCAGTACTTC
TRBV2	TRBJ1-4	.	once	CASSEKGRVWEKLFF	TGTGCCAGCAGTGAGAAAGGAAGGGTTTGGGAAAAACTGTTTTTT
TRBV4-2	TRBJ2-3	TRBD2	.	CASSNGLAGGDTQYF	TGTGCCAGCAGCAACGGACTAGCGGGAGGAGATACGCAGTATTTT
TRBV29-1	TRBJ1-2	TRBD1	.	CSVDRQGYGYTF	TGCAGCGTTGATAGACAGGGCTATGGCTACACCTTC
TRBV5-1	TRBJ2-7	TRBD1	few	CASSEGDSRYYEQYF	TGCGCCAGCAGCGAGGGGGACAGCCGATACTACGAGCAGTACTTC
TRBV9	TRBJ2-5	.	.	CASSVVAGVETQYF	TGTGCCAGCAGCGTAGTGGCAGGGGTAGAGACCCAGTACTTC
TRBV2	TRBJ2-4	TRBD2	.	CASIGTSGSSAQYF	TGTGCCAGCATCGGGACTAGCGGGTCCTCCGCTCAGTACTTC
TRBV5-6	TRBJ2-7	TRBD1	.	CASSLWQGVYEQYF	TGTGCCAGCAGCTTGTGGCAGGGGGTCTACGAGCAGTACTTC
TRBV5-1	TRBJ2-7	.	once	CASSWDNSYEQYF	TGCGCCAGCAGCTGGGACAACTCCTACGAGCAGTACTTC
TRBV7-2	TRBJ1-4	.	.	CASSLRVRDLGEKLFF	TGTGCCAGCAGCTTAAGAGTAAGGGACTTGGGGGAAAAACTGTTTTTT
TRBV2	TRBJ1-2	TRBD1	once	CASSAGTANYGYTF	TGTGCCAGCAGTGCCGGGACAGCCAACTATGGCTACACCTTC
TRBV29-1	TRBJ2-2	TRBD2	once	CSAGGFTGELFF	TGCAGCGCCGGGGGGTTCACCGGGGAGCTGTTTTTT
TRBV7-9	TRBJ2-3	TRBD2	.	CASSSGTSITDTQYF	TGTGCCAGCAGCTCAGGGACTAGTATCACAGATACGCAGTATTTT
TRBV25-1	TRBJ2-1	TRBD2	.	CASSDPTGGSYNEQFF	TGTGCCAGCAGTGACCCTACGGGAGGCTCCTACAATGAGCAGTTCTTC
TRBV11-2	TRBJ2-1	TRBD2	.	CASSPRAGGHNEQFF	TGTGCCAGCAGCCCCCGAGCGGGGGGGCACAATGAGCAGTTCTTC
TRBV9	TRBJ2-7	TRBD1	.	CASSGAYRGSYEQYF	TGTGCCAGCAGCGGTGCTTACAGGGGCTCCTACGAGCAGTACTTC
TRBV19	TRBJ2-2	TRBD2	few	CASSQERERAGELFF	TGTGCCAGTAGCCAAGAGCGGGAGCGGGCCGGGGAGCTGTTTTTT
TRBV7-9	TRBJ1-2	.	.	CASSGTIYGYTF	TGTGCCAGCAGCGGGACGATTTATGGCTACACCTTC
TRBV28	TRBJ2-3	.	few	CASRNPTDTQYF	TGTGCCAGCAGGAACCCGACTGATACGCAGTATTTT
TRBV29-1	TRBJ1-1	.	.	CSVGGGTDMNTEAFF	TGCAGCGTTGGGGGTGGGACTGACATGAACACTGAAGCTTTCTTT
TRBV21-1	TRBJ2-5	.	few	CASISLTDETQYF	TGTGCCAGCATCTCCCTAACGGATGAGACCCAGTACTTC